This T cell receptor beta chain was retrieved from a study of early T cells in non-severe SARS-CoV-2 infection. This clonotype was seen a few times. Via MiXCR, TCRdb re-called the 5' RACE reads, giving one row per CDR3 protein. The sample contains tens of thousands of distinct CDR3 sequences, 12% to 15% of which appear only once. The origin of this receptor is an adult who was a healthcare worker with PCR-confirmed SARS-CoV-2 infection or an uninfected control (not recorded which). Source material: whole blood.

The CDR3 DNA reads as TGCGCCAGCAGCCAAGATCGGTCAGGGTACGGCGAGCAGTACTTC. Encoded protein: CASSQDRSGYGEQYF. This rearrangement joins TRBV4-1 to TRBJ2-7; D perhaps matches TRBD1 (5 bases). Trimming removed 0 bases at V and 6 bases at J, with 15 bases between. CDR1 MGHRA and CDR2 YSYEKL come from the germline V gene. This CDR3 is built from 15 residues.